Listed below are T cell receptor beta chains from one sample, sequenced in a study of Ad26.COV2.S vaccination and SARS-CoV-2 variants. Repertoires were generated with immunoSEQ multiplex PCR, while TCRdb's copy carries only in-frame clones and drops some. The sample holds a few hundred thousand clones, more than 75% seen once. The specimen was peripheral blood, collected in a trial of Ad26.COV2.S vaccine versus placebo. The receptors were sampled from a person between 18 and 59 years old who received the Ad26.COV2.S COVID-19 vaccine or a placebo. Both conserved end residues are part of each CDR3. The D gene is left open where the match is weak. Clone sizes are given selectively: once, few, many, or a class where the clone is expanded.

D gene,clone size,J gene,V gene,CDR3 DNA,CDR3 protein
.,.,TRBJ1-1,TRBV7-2,TGTGCCAGCAGCACTAGAGTGTATTCCACTGAAGCTTTCTTT,CASSTRVYSTEAFF
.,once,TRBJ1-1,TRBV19,TGTGCCAGTAGTATGGGAGGCCCTAACACTGAAGCTTTCTTT,CASSMGGPNTEAFF
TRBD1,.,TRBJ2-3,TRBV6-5,TGTGCCAGCAGCAGCCCGGGACAGGGCCCAGATACGCAGTATTTT,CASSSPGQGPDTQYF
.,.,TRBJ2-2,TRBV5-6,TGTGCCAGCAGCTTGGGGTCAGGGTCGAACACCGGGGAGCTGTTTTTT,CASSLGSGSNTGELFF
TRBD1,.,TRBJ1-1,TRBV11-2,TGTGCCAGCAGCTTAGCGGACAGGGAAGCTTTCTTT,CASSLADREAFF
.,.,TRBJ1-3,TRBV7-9,TGTGCCAGCAGCAAGAGGGGCGCCGGAAACACCATATATTTT,CASSKRGAGNTIYF
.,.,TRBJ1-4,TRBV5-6,TGTGCCAGCAGCTTGGGGGCCGGGCGGTTTAATGAAAAACTGTTTTTT,CASSLGAGRFNEKLFF
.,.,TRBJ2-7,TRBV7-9,TGTGCCAGCAGCTTATCTGGGTCCGAGCAGTACTTC,CASSLSGSEQYF
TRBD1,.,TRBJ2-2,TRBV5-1,TGCGCCAGCAGCTTGGGGCCAGGGGGCCCCGGGGAGCTGTTTTTT,CASSLGPGGPGELFF
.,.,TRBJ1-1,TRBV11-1,TGTGCCAGCAGCTTAGGGGAGAGCACTGAAGCTTTCTTT,CASSLGESTEAFF
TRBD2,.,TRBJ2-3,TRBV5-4,TGTGCCAGCAGCCGGACTAGCGTTCTAGATACGCAGTATTTT,CASSRTSVLDTQYF
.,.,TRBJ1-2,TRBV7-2,TGTGCCAGCAGCTTGACCGAGGGAGGGAATGGCTACACCTTC,CASSLTEGGNGYTF
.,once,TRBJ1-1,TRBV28,TGTGCCAGCAGTTTAGGATTGAACACTGAAGCTTTCTTT,CASSLGLNTEAFF
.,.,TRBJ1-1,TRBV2,TGTGCCAGCAGTCCCCGGGGAAGGCGAGACTGGGAAGCTTTCTTT,CASSPRGRRDWEAFF
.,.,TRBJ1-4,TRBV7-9,TGTGCCAGCAGCTCGGGGTCGACTAATGAAAAACTGTTTTTT,CASSSGSTNEKLFF
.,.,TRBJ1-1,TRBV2,TGTGCCAGCAGTGAAGACCGCCCGGGCCTCACTGAAGCTTTCTTT,CASSEDRPGLTEAFF
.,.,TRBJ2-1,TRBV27,TGTGCCAGCAGCCAAGCTTACAATGAGCAGTTCTTC,CASSQAYNEQFF
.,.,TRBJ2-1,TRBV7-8,TGTGCCAGCAGCTTAGTAAAAGGGCTCCCCTACAATGAGCAGTTCTTC,CASSLVKGLPYNEQFF
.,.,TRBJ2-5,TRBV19,TGTGCCAGTAGTAGGGAGGCAGGACGGTGGGAGACCCAGTACTTC,CASSREAGRWETQYF
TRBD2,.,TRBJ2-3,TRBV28,TGTGCCAGCCATAGACTAGCGGGGGTCGGGATAGATACGCAGTATTTT,CASHRLAGVGIDTQYF
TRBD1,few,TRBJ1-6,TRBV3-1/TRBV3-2,TGTGCCAGCAGCCAAGGCTACAGGGGGTATTCACCCCTCCACTTT,CASSQGYRGYSPLHF
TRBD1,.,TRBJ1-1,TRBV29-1,TGCAGCGGGACACAGGGGTCTGGCACTGAAGCTTTCTTT,CSGTQGSGTEAFF
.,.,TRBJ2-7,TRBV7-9,TGTGCCAGCAGCTTACTAGGACCCGGACGGACCGAACCTTCCTACGAGCAGTACTTC,CASSLLGPGRTEPSYEQYF
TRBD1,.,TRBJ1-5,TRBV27,TGTGCCAGCAGTTCCTACAGGGGGCATCAGCCCCAGCATTTT,CASSSYRGHQPQHF
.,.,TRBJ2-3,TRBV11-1,TGTGCCAGCAGCACGGACTGGGACTTCGAGCAGTATTTT,CASSTDWDFEQYF
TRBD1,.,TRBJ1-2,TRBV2,TGTGCCAGCAGTGGGGGACAGGCATATGGCTACACCTTC,CASSGGQAYGYTF
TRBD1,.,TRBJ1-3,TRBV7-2,TGTGCCAGCAGCGACGGACAGGGACCGGGGGCTGGAAACACCATATATTTT,CASSDGQGPGAGNTIYF
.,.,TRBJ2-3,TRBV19,TGTGCCAGTAGTGGCGAGGAGGGCCGGAGAGATACGCAGTATTTT,CASSGEEGRRDTQYF
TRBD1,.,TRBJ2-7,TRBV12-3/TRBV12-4,TGTGCCAGCAGTCAGGGGGCGCGAGAGCAGTACTTC,CASSQGAREQYF
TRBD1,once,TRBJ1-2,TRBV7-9,TGTGCCAGCAGCTTAGGGACAGGGGAGAGTGGCTACACCTTC,CASSLGTGESGYTF
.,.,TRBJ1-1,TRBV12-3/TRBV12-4,TGTGCCAGCAGTTTAGGGGGAGGCCCTGAAGCTTTCTTT,CASSLGGGPEAFF
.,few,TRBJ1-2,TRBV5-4,TGTGCCAGCAGCTACGAGGCCGGGGCCGGCTACACCTTC,CASSYEAGAGYTF
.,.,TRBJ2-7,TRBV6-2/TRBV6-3,TGTGCCAGCAGTTACTTCCACGAGCAGTACTTC,CASSYFHEQYF
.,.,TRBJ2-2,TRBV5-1,TGCGCCAGCAGCTTGTCCGGACAGAACACCGGGGAGCTGTTTTTT,CASSLSGQNTGELFF
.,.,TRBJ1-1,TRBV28,TGTGCCAGCAGTTTAACCCAGGGGCGGACTGAAGCTTTCTTT,CASSLTQGRTEAFF
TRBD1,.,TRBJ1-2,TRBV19,TGTGCCAGTAGACAGGGGACGACTAACTATGGCTACACCTTC,CASRQGTTNYGYTF
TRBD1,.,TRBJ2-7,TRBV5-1,TGCGCCAGCAGCGACGGACAGGGGTATATCTACGAGCAGTACTTC,CASSDGQGYIYEQYF
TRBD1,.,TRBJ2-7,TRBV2,TGTGCCAGCAGTGAACGGGACAGGCCAGGATACGAGCAGTACTTC,CASSERDRPGYEQYF
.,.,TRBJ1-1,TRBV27,TGTGCCAGCAGTCCCCGGGACTCCGGTCCTCGGGTGAACACTGAAGCTTTCTTT,CASSPRDSGPRVNTEAFF
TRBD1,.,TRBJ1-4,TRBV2,TGTGCCAGCAGCCTGACAGGGAATAATGAAAAACTGTTTTTT,CASSLTGNNEKLFF
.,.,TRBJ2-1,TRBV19,TGTGCCAGTACCCAAGGGGGCTCCTACAATGAGCAGTTCTTC,CASTQGGSYNEQFF
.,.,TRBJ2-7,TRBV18,TGTGCCAGCTCACCACCGACCAGGGGGGGCGAGCAGTACTTC,CASSPPTRGGEQYF
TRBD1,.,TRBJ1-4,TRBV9,TGTGCCAGCAGCCCGGACAGGGGGCATACTAATGAAAAACTGTTTTTT,CASSPDRGHTNEKLFF
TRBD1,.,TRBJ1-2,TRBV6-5,TGTGCCAGCAGTACAGGGGACAGGGGCTTCTATGGCTACACCTTC,CASSTGDRGFYGYTF
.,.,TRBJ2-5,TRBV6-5,TGTGCCAGCAGCGCAAGGGCGTCGGGAGAGACCCAGTACTTC,CASSARASGETQYF
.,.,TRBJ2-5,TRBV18,TGTGCCAGCTCACCATTCGGCGGTCAAGAGACCCAGTACTTC,CASSPFGGQETQYF
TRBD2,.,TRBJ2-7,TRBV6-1,TGTGCCAGCAGTGGCAAGGGGGGACTAGCGGGAGACTACGAGCAGTACTTC,CASSGKGGLAGDYEQYF
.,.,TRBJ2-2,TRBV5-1,TGCGCCAGCAGCTTGGATCACACCGGGGAGCTGTTTTTT,CASSLDHTGELFF
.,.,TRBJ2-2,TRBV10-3,TGTGCCATCAGTGATGCGAGGGGGGCGAACACCGGGGAGCTGTTTTTT,CAISDARGANTGELFF